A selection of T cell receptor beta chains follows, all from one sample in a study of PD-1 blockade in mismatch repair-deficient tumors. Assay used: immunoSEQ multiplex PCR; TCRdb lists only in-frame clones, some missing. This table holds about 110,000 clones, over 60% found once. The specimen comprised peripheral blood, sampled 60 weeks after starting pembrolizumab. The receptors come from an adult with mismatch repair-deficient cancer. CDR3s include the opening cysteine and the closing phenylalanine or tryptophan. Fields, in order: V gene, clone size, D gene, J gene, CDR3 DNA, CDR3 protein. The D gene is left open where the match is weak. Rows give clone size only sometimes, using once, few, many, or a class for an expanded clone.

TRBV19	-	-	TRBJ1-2	TGTGCCAGTAGTCCCGAGGGAAGAGGAGGCTACACCTTC	CASSPEGRGGYTF
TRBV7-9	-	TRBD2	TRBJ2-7	TGTGCCAGCAGCCCGGGGACTAGCTACGAGCAGTACTTC	CASSPGTSYEQYF
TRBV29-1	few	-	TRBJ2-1	TGCAGCGTTGCCCGACGGACTAACTCCTACAATGAGCAGTTCTTC	CSVARRTNSYNEQFF
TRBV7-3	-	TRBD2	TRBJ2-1	TGTGCCAGCAGCTTAGTACTAGCGGGCTCCTACAATGAGCAGTTCTTC	CASSLVLAGSYNEQFF
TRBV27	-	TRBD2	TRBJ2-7	TGTGCCAGCAGCCGGACTAGCGGGATATACGAGCAGTACTTC	CASSRTSGIYEQYF
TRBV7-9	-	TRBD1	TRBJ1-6	TGTGCCAGCAGCTTAGTAGGGCGACAGGGGAGCTCCTATAATTCACCCCTCCACTTT	CASSLVGRQGSSYNSPLHF
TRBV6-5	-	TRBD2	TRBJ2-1	TGTGCCAGCAGTCCCGGACTAGCGGAGTACAATGAGCAGTTCTTC	CASSPGLAEYNEQFF
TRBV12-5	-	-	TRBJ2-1	TGTGCTAGTGGTTTGCGTGCTGAGCAGTTCTTC	CASGLRAEQFF
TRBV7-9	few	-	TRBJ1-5	TGTGCCAGCAGCTTAGGGAACGAACGGAATCAGCCCCAGCATTTT	CASSLGNERNQPQHF
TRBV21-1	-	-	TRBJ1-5	TGTGCCAGCAGCAAAGAGGGCGAGCATAGCAATCAGCCCCAGCATTTT	CASSKEGEHSNQPQHF
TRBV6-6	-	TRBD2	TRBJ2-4	TGTGCCAGCAGTTACTCGCCTAGCGGGACCCAAAACATTCAGTACTTC	CASSYSPSGTQNIQYF
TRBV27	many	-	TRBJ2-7	TGTGCCAGCTCTCTTAGCTCCTACGAGCAGTACTTC	CASSLSSYEQYF
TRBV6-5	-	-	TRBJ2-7	TGTGCCAGCAGGAGTCTAGCGACGAACGGCGAGCAGTACTTC	CASRSLATNGEQYF
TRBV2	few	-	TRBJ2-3	TGTGCCAGCAGGCTTACAGTCATCCCAACAGATACGCAGTATTTT	CASRLTVIPTDTQYF
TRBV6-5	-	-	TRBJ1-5	TGTGCCAGCAGTTACGGGCGGAATCAGCCCCAGCATTTT	CASSYGRNQPQHF
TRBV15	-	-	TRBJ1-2	TGTGCCACCAGCAGAGAGCAGGGAGGCTACACCTTC	CATSREQGGYTF
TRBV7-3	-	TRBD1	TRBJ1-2	TGTGCCAGCAGCGTTGACGGGATAGGGGGCCACACCTTC	CASSVDGIGGHTF
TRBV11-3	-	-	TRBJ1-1	TGTGCCAGCAGCTTAGCGTTGTGGCAGGAGAACACTGAAGCTTTCTTT	CASSLALWQENTEAFF
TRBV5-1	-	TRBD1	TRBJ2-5	TGCGCCAGCAGCGGACAGGGGTACGGGGAGACCCAGTACTTC	CASSGQGYGETQYF
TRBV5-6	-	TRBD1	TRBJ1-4	TGTGCCAGCAGCCGGACAGGGGAGGCTAATGAAAAACTGTTTTTT	CASSRTGEANEKLFF
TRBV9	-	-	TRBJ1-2	TGTGCCAGCAGCGTAGCAGGGGAGAGCTACACCTTC	CASSVAGESYTF
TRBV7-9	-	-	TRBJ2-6	TGTGCCAGCGGATCCGGGGCGGGTGGGGCCAACGTCCTGACTTTC	CASGSGAGGANVLTF
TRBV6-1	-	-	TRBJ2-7	TGTGCCAGCAGTGGAGAGACGGGAATCTCCTACGAGCAGTACTTC	CASSGETGISYEQYF
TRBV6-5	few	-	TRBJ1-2	TGTGCCAGCAGTTACTCACAGGGACTGCGTGGCTACACCTTC	CASSYSQGLRGYTF
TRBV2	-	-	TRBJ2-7	TGTGCCAGCAGTCCGATCGACGAGCAGTACTTC	CASSPIDEQYF
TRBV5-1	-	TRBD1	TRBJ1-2	TGCGCCAGCAGCCGGGGACAGGATGATCGCTACACCTTC	CASSRGQDDRYTF
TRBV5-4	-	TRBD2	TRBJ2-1	TGTGCCAGCAGCCGACGATCCGGTCCCCTAGCGGGAGCTCATAATGAGCAGTTCTTC	CASSRRSGPLAGAHNEQFF
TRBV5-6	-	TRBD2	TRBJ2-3	TGTGCCAGCAGCTCCCGGACTAGCACCTACACAGATACGCAGTATTTT	CASSSRTSTYTDTQYF
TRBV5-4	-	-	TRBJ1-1	TGTGCCAGCAGCTTGGTATTAGGTACAGTCGGGACTGAAGCTTTCTTT	CASSLVLGTVGTEAFF
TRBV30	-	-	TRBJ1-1	TGTGCCTGGGACCAGGGGAATACGAACACTGAAGCTTTCTTT	CAWDQGNTNTEAFF
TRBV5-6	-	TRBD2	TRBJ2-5	TGTGCCAGCAGCTTTGGGACTAGCGAAGAGACCCAGTACTTC	CASSFGTSEETQYF
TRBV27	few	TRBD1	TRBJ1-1	TGTGCCAGCAGCCTGGGGGACAGCGTCGTCTTATTT	CASSLGDSVVLF
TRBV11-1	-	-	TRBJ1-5	TGTGCCAGCAGCTTAGGAACAGATAGCAATCAGCCCCAGCATTTT	CASSLGTDSNQPQHF
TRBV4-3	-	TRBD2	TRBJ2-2	TGCGCCAGCAGCCAAGGACTAGCGGGAGGAACCGGGGAGCTGTTTTTT	CASSQGLAGGTGELFF
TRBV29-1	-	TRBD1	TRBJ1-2	TGCAGCGTCGGGACAGGGGGCCCCTATGGCTACACCTTC	CSVGTGGPYGYTF
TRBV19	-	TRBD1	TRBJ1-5	TGTGCCAGTACCTCGGGACAGTCCCTCTCTTATAGCAATCAGCCCCAGCATTTT	CASTSGQSLSYSNQPQHF